The sample holds many counts of the clone carrying this TCR beta chain. With the read ending 3 residues before the CDR3 end, the germline J gene is used to fill in that end. Measured with immunoSEQ multiplex PCR; TCRdb has only the in-frame clones, and not every one. Sampling found over 40,000 clones, none seen once. This sample stems from a study of T cell clonality in common variable immunodeficiency. This CDR3 is built from 15 residues. CDR1 and CDR2 (germline): DFQATT, SNEGSKA (reference sequence). The sequence derives from a person aged 18-70 years in good health. The sequenced material came from peripheral blood mononuclear cells. The gene calls are TRBV20-1 and TRBJ2-2, with D unclear. The CDR3 here is CSARRSNSYNSPLFF. Incomplete CDR3 DNA: TGCAGTGCTAGACGGTCAAACTCCTATAATTCACCG.